Given below is one T cell receptor beta chain in context. Its antigen is not identified. There are 15 residues in the CDR3. Germline V gives CDR1 MNHNS, CDR2 SASEGT. V was clipped by 6 bases and J by 6 bases; unmatched bases: 5. The source of the sample is a study of cytomegalovirus exposure and HLA in healthy donors. Whole-study findings and limits: Later, an analysis found that common viral pathogens appeared to be linked with several of the most significant clusters. The authors later found TCR association rates varying by HLA locus, with DRB1 most and HLA-C fewest. Reportedly, diagnosis of cytomegalovirus status by the classifier showed high specificity and sensitivity.

Both 60 Vbeta primers and 13 Jbeta primers went into the PCR. Measured with immunoSEQ multiplex PCR; TCRdb has only the in-frame clones, and not every one. The sample shows 70,000 to 90,000 clones, 70% to 85% of them seen only once. The study sampled nominally healthy donors, though unrecorded immune exposures were likely. The clonotype was recovered from an older man in good health and CMV-seropositive. Sequencing input: PBMCs. This chain uses TRBV6-1 with TRBJ2-3; 14 nucleotides align to TRBD2. The CDR3 coding sequence is TGTGCCAGCAGAAGACTAGCGGGGGGGCCGGATACGCAGTATTTT. Translating it yields CASRRLAGGPDTQYF.